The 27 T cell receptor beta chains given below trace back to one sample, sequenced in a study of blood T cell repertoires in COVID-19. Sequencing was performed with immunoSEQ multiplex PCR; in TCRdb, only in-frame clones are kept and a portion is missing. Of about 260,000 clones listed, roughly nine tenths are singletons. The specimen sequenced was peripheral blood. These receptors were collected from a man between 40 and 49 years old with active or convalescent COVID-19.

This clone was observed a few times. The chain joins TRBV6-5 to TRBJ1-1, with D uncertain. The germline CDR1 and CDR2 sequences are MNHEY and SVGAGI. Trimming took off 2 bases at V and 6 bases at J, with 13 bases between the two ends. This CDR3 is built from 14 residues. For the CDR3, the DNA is TGTGCCAGCAGTTACAGGTCCCAGGTGTCTGAAGCTTTCTTT. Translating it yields CASSYRSQVSEAFF.

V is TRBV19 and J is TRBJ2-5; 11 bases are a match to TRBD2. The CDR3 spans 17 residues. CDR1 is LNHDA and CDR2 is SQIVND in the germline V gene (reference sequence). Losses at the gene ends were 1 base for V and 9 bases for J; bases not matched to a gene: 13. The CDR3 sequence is CASSIGQGLAVPGAQYF. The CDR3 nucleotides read TGTGCCAGTAGTATAGGCCAGGGACTAGCGGTCCCGGGGGCCCAGTACTTC.

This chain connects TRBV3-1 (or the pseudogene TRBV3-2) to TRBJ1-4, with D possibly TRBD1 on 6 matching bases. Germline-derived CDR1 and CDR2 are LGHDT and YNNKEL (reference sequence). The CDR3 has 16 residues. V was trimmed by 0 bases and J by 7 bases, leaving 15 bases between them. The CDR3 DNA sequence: TGTGCCAGCAGCCAAGACCGGGGGGCACTGGGTGAAAAACTGTTTTTT. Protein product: CASSQDRGALGEKLFF.

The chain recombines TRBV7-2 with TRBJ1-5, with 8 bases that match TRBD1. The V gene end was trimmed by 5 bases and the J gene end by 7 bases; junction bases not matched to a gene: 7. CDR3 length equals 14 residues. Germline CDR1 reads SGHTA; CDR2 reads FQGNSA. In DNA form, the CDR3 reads TGTGCCAGCAGCCAAACAGGGGGTGGGCAGCCCCAGCATTTT. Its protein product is CASSQTGGGQPQHF.

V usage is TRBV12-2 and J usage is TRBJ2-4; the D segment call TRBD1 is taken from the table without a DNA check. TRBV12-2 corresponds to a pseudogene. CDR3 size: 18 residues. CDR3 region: CASRLANSDRLAKNIQYF. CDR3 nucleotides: TGTGCAAGTCGCTTAGCGAATTCTGACAGATTAGCCAAAAACATTCAGTACTTC.

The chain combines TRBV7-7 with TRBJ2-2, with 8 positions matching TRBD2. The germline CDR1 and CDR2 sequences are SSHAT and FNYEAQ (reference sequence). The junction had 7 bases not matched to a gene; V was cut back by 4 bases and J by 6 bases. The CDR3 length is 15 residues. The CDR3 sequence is CASSSRGGSPGELFF. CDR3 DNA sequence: TGTGCCAGCAGCTCTCGGGGGGGCAGCCCCGGGGAGCTGTTTTTT.

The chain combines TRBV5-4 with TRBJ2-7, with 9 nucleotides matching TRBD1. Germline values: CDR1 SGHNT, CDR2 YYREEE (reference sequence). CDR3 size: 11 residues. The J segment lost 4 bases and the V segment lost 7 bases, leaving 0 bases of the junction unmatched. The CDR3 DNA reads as TGTGCCAGCGGACAGGGGTACGAGCAGTACTTC. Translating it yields CASGQGYEQYF. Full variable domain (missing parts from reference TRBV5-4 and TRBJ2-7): ETGVTQSPTHLIKTRGQQVTLRCSSQSGHNTVSWYQQALGQGPQFIFQYYREEENGRGNFPPRFSGLQFPNYSSELNVNALELDDSALYLCASGQGYEQYFGPGTRLTVT.

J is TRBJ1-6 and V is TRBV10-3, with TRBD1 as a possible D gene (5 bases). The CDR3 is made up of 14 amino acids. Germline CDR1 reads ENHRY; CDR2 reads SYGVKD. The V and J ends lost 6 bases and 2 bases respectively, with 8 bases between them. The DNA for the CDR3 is TGTGCCATCAGAGGGGAAGCCTATAATTCACCCCTCCACTTT. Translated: CAIRGEAYNSPLHF.

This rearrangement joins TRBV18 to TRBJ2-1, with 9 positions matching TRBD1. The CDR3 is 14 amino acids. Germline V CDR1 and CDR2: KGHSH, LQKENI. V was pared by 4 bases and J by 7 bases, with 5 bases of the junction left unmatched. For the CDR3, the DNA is TGTGCCAGCTCACACCCGGACAGGGGTAATGAGCAGTTCTTC. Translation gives CASSHPDRGNEQFF.

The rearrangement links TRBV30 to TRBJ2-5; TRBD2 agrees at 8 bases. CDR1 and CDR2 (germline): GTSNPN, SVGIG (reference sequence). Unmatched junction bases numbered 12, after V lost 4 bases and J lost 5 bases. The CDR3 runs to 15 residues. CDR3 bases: TGTGCCTGGACCTCCCGGGGGGGTGCAGGGGAGACCCAGTACTTC. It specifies CAWTSRGGAGETQYF. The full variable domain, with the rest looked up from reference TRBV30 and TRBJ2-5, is SQTIHQWPATLVQPVGSPLSLECTVEGTSNPNLYWYRQAAGRGLQLLFYSVGIGQISSEVPQNLSASRPQDRQFILSSKKLLLSDSGFYLCAWTSRGGAGETQYFGPGTRLLVL.

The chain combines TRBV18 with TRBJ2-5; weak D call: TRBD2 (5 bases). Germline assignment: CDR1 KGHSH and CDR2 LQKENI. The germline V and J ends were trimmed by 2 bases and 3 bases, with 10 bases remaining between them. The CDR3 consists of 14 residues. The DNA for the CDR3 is TGTGCCAGCTCACCAGGAGGTATGAAAGAGACCCAGTACTTC. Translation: CASSPGGMKETQYF.

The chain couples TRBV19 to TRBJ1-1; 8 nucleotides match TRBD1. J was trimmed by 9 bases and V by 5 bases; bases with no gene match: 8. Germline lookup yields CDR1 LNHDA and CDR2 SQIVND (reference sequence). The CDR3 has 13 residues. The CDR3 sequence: CASSSQTGEKAFF. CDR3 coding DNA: TGTGCCAGTAGTTCCCAGACAGGGGAGAAAGCTTTCTTT.

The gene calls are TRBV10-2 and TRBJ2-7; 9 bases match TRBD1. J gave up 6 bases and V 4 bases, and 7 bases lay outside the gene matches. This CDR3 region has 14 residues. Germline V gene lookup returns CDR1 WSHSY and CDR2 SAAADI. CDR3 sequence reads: CASSGQGEVTEQYF. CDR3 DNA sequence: TGCGCCAGCAGTGGACAGGGGGAGGTAACCGAGCAGTACTTC.

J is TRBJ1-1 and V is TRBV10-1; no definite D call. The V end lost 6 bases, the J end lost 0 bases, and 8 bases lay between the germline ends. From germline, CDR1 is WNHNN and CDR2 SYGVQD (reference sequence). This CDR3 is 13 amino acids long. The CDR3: CASSSQVNTEAFF. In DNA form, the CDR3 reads TGCGCCAGCAGCAGTCAGGTGAACACTGAAGCTTTCTTT.

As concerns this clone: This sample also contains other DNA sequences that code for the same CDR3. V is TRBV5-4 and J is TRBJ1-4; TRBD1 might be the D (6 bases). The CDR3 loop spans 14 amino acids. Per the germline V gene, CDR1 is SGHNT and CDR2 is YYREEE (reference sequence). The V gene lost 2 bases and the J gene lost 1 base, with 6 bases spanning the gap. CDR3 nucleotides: TGTGCCAGCAGCTTAGGGGGAACTAATGAAAAACTGTTTTTT. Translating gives CASSLGGTNEKLFF.

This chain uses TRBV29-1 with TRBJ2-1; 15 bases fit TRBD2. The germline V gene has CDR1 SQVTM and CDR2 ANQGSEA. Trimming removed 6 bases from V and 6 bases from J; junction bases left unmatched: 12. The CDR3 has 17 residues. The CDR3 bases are TGCAGCGTCCAAGGCCGGACTAGCGGGGGGGCAATCAATGAGCAGTTCTTC. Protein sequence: CSVQGRTSGGAINEQFF.

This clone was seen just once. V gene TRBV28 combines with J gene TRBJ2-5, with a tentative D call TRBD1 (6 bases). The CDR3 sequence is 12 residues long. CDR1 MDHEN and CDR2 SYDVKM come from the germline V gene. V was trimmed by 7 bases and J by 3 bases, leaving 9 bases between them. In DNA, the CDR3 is TGTGCCAGCACCGGGACAAAAGAGACCCAGTACTTC. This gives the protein CASTGTKETQYF.

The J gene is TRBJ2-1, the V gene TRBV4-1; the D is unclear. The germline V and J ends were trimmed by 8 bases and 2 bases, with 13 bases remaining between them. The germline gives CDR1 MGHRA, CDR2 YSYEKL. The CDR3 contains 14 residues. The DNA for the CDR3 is TGCGCCAGCCGGATAGCCCTCCCCTACAATGAGCAGTTCTTC. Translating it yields CASRIALPYNEQFF.

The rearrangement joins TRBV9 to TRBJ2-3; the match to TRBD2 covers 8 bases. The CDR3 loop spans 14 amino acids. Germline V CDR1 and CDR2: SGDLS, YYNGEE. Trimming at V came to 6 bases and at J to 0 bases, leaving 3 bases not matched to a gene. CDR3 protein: CASTIAGSTDTQYF. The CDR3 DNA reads TGTGCCAGCACCATAGCGGGGAGCACAGATACGCAGTATTTT.

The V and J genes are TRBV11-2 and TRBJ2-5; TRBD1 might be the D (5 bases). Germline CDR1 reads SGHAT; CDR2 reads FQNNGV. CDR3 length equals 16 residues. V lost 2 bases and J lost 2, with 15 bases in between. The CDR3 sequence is CASSLSVQGLQETQYF. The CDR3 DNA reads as TGTGCCAGCAGCTTAAGTGTGCAGGGCCTACAAGAGACCCAGTACTTC. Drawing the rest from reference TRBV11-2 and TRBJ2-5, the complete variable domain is EAGVAQSPRYKIIEKRQSVAFWCNPISGHATLYWYQQILGQGPKLLIQFQNNGVVDDSQLPKDRFSAERLKGVDSTLKIQPAKLEDSAVYLCASSLSVQGLQETQYFGPGTRLLVL.

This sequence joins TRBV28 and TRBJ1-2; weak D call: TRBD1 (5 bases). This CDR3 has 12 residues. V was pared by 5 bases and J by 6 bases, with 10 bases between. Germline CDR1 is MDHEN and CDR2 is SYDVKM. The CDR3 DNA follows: TGTGCCAGCAGTGGCAGGGAGGATGGCTACACCTTC. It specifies CASSGREDGYTF.

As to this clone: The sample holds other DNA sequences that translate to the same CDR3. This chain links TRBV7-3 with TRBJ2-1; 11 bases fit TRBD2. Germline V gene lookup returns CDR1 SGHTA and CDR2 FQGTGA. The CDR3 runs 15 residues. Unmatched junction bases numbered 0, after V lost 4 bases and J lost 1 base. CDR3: CASSSSGGSYNEQFF. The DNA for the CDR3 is TGTGCCAGCAGCTCTAGCGGGGGGTCCTACAATGAGCAGTTCTTC.

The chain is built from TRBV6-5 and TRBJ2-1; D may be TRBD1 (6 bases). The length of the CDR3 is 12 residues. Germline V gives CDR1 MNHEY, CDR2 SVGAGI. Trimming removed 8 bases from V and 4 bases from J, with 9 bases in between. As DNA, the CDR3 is TGTGCCAGCGGGGACAAATACAATGAGCAGTTCTTC. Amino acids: CASGDKYNEQFF.

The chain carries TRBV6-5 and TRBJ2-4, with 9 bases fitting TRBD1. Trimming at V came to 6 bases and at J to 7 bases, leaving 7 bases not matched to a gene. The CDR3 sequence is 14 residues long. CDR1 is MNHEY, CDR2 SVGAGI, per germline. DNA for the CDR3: TGTGCCAGCAGACGGGGAGACAGGGGGAACATTCAGTACTTC. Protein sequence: CASRRGDRGNIQYF.

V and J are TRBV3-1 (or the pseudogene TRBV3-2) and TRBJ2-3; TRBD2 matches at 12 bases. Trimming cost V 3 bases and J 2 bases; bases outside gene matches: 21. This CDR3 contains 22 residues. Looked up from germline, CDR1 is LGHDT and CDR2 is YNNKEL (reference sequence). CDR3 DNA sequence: TGTGCCAGCAGCCACTCTGCAGACAGGGCAGAGACTAGCGGGAGACTCACAGATACGCAGTATTTT. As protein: CASSHSADRAETSGRLTDTQYF.

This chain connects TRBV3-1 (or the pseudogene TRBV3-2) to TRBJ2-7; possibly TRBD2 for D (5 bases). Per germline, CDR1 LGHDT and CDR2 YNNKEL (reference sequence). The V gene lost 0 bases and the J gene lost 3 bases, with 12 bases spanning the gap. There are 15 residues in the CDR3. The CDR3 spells CASSQEATINYEQYF. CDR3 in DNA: TGTGCCAGCAGCCAAGAAGCGACTATCAACTACGAGCAGTACTTC.

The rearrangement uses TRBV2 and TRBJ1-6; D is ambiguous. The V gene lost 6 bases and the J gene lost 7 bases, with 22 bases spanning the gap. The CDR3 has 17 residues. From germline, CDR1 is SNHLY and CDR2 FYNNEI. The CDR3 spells CASSHIIGVSGNSPLHF. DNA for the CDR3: TGTGCCAGCAGCCACATTATTGGAGTATCCGGGAATTCACCCCTCCACTTT.